The TCR beta chain described here comes from a study of T cell repertoires in ileal Crohn's disease. About the study: All patients had surgery for stricturing (around 61%) or penetrating (around 40%) disease.

This CDR3 region has 14 residues. V shed 5 bases, J shed 6 bases, and the junction held 5 bases outside the gene matches. Germline V gives CDR1 SEHNR, CDR2 FQNEAQ (reference sequence). Clones were read by immunoSEQ multiplex PCR, and TCRdb kept only the in-frame ones, dropping some. The sample has some 10,000 clones, approximately 81% seen once. This clone was counted between two and nine times. Regarding time point: neoterminal ileum biopsy at postoperative endoscopy, about 6 months after surgery. Sample: ileal tissue. V gene TRBV7-9 combines with J gene TRBJ1-4; 8 bases line up with TRBD1. The source is an adult with Crohn's disease. The CDR3 sequence is CASSPGTGDEKLFF. The CDR3 nucleotides read TGTGCCAGCAGCCCCGGGACAGGAGATGAAAAACTGTTTTTT. The entire variable domain, with the rest obtained from reference TRBV7-9 and TRBJ1-4, is as follows: DTGVSQNPRHKITKRGQNVTFRCDPISEHNRLYWYRQTLGQGPEFLTYFQNEAQLEKSRLLSDRFSAERPKGSFSTLEIQRTEQGDSAMYLCASSPGTGDEKLFFGSGTQLSVL.